A single sample gave rise to the 11 T cell receptor beta chains below, sequenced in a study of OX40 agonist ivuxolimab in advanced cancers. Profiling relied on immunoSEQ multiplex PCR, and the TCRdb table lists in-frame clones only, not all of them. Among about 60,000 clones listed, about 88% were seen once. Sequencing was performed on CD4+ or CD8+ T cells sorted from blood, taken in a trial of the OX40 agonist ivuxolimab. These receptors were taken from an adult with an advanced solid tumor such as melanoma, head and neck, liver or kidney cancer.

The rearrangement uses TRBV4-1 and TRBJ2-7; D remains ambiguous. CDR3 length equals 15 residues. Germline CDR1 is MGHRA and CDR2 is YSYEKL. Between the trimmed V and J ends, which lost 3 bases and 2 bases, there was a span of 14 bases. CDR3 sequence reads: CASSHNPGSAYEQYF. The CDR3 nucleotides read TGCGCCAGCAGCCATAATCCCGGGTCCGCCTACGAGCAGTACTTC.

The chain links TRBV29-1 to TRBJ2-1; D remains ambiguous. V was pared by 7 bases and J by 4 bases, with 14 bases between. There are 13 residues in the CDR3. Germline V CDR1 and CDR2: SQVTM, ANQGSEA. The CDR3 region is CSGVPRSYNEQFF. The CDR3 DNA reads as TGCAGCGGGGTACCTAGAAGTTACAATGAGCAGTTCTTC.

The chain carries TRBV6-5 and TRBJ2-7, with D possibly matching TRBD1 (6 bases). The CDR3 covers 13 residues. Germline CDR1 and CDR2: MNHEY and SVGAGI. V lost 6 bases and J 5 bases, leaving 14 bases between the germline ends. The CDR3 DNA reads TGTGCCAGCAGCTATCTGACAGGAAACGAGCAGTACTTC. It encodes CASSYLTGNEQYF.

The chain uses TRBV28 and TRBJ2-3, with TRBD2 matching 8 bases. This CDR3 contains 15 residues. With 7 bases clipped from V and 1 base from J, the junction kept 7 bases outside the gene matches. The germline gives CDR1 MDHEN, CDR2 SYDVKM. The CDR3 DNA is TGTGCCAGCACCACCGGGGGGGGAGGCACAGATACGCAGTATTTT. It codes for CASTTGGGGTDTQYF. Full variable domain (outside the CDR3, taken from reference TRBV28 and TRBJ2-3): DVKVTQSSRYLVKRTGEKVFLECVQDMDHENMFWYRQDPGLGLRLIYFSYDVKMKEKGDIPEGYSVSREKKERFSLILESASTNQTSMYLCASTTGGGGTDTQYFGPGTRLTVL.

This chain joins TRBV2 and TRBJ2-1; 7 positions agree with TRBD2. Germline V CDR1 and CDR2: SNHLY, FYNNEI. The CDR3 length is 12 residues. J lost 9 bases, V lost 8 bases, and 7 bases had no gene match. This CDR3 is CASSRERGEQFF. Written as DNA, the CDR3 is TGTGCCAGCTCCCGGGAGCGGGGTGAGCAGTTCTTC.

The chain employs TRBV5-1 and TRBJ2-6; tentatively, D is TRBD1 (5 bases). The CDR3 consists of 16 residues. CDR1 is SGHRS and CDR2 is YFSETQ in the germline V gene. Trimming removed 0 bases at V and 3 bases at J, with 10 bases between. CDR3 DNA: TGCGCCAGCAGCTTGGTTGCAGGGATTGGGGCCAACGTCCTGACTTTC. Protein: CASSLVAGIGANVLTF.

The sample holds a few counts of this clone. J is TRBJ2-5 and V is TRBV7-2; 7 bases line up with TRBD2. V lost 0 bases, J lost 4 bases, and 2 bases stayed unmatched. Germline loops: CDR1 SGHTA, CDR2 FQGNSA. The CDR3 runs to 14 residues. The DNA of the CDR3 is TGTGCCAGCAGCTTAGCGGGAGGGGCAGAGACCCAGTACTTC. Encoded protein: CASSLAGGAETQYF.

This chain joins TRBV9 and TRBJ2-3; maybe TRBD1 (5 bases). This CDR3 comprises 16 residues. V was pared by 0 bases and J by 4 bases, with 15 bases between. From germline, CDR1 is SGDLS and CDR2 YYNGEE. The CDR3 DNA sequence: TGTGCCAGCAGCGTAGAGTCAGGGCATGGGTCAGATACGCAGTATTTT. Translation gives CASSVESGHGSDTQYF.

This clone was counted a single time. J is TRBJ2-1 and V is TRBV5-1; D not certain. Germline loops: CDR1 SGHRS, CDR2 YFSETQ. CDR3 size: 15 residues. Trimming cost V 3 bases and J 3 bases, with 13 bases left between them. The CDR3 DNA sequence: TGCGCCAGCAGCTATGCCGGCTATAACTACAATGAGCAGTTCTTC. Translating gives CASSYAGYNYNEQFF.

The chain links TRBV18 to TRBJ2-3; a possible D gene is TRBD1 (6 bases). Germline-derived CDR1 and CDR2 are KGHSH and LQKENI. With 5 bases removed from V and 5 bases from J, the gap between germline ends came to 11 bases. The CDR3 length is 13 residues. The CDR3, as DNA: TGTGCCAGCTCAACAAGGGACAAAGATACGCAGTATTTT. Translation: CASSTRDKDTQYF.

The chain couples TRBV5-1 to TRBJ2-3; perhaps D is TRBD1 or TRBD2 (5 bases each). This CDR3 contains 14 residues. CDR1 and CDR2 (germline): SGHRS, YFSETQ. V shed 1 base and J shed 2 bases, with 8 bases lying between them. CDR3 amino acids: CASSLLGDTDTQYF. CDR3 in DNA: TGCGCCAGCAGCTTGTTGGGGGACACAGATACGCAGTATTTT. Filled out from reference TRBV5-1 and TRBJ2-3, the complete variable domain reads KAGVTQTPRYLIKTRGQQVTLSCSPISGHRSVSWYQQTPGQGLQFLFEYFSETQRNKGNFPGRFSGRQFSNSRSEMNVSTLELGDSALYLCASSLLGDTDTQYFGPGTRLTVL.